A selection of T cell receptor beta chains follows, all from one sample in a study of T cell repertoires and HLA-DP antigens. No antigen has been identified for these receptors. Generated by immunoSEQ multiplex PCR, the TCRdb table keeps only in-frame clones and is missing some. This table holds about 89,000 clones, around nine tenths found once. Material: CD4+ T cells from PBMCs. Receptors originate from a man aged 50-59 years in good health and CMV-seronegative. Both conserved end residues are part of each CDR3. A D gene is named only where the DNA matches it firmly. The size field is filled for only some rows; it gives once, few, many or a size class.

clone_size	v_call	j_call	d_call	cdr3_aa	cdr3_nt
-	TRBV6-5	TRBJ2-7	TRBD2	CASSLTSGAYEQYF	TGTGCCAGCAGTTTGACTAGCGGGGCCTACGAGCAGTACTTC
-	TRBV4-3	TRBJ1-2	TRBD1	CASSQYRGNNYGYTF	TGCGCCAGCAGCCAATACAGGGGGAACAACTATGGCTACACCTTC
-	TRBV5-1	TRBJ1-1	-	CASSSDLNMNTEAFF	TGCGCCAGCAGCTCGGATCTTAACATGAACACTGAAGCTTTCTTT
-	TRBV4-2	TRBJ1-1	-	CASSSWGLENTEAFF	TGTGCCAGCAGCTCATGGGGTTTGGAGAACACTGAAGCTTTCTTT
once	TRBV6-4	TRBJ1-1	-	CASSPSGNTEAFF	TGTGCCAGCAGTCCAAGCGGGAACACTGAAGCTTTCTTT
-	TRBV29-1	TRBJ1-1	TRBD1	CSAGQGAKTEAFF	TGCAGCGCAGGACAGGGGGCGAAAACTGAAGCTTTCTTT
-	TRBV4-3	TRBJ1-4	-	CASSQVGTSPEKLFF	TGCGCCAGCAGCCAGGTCGGGACTTCTCCCGAAAAACTGTTTTTT
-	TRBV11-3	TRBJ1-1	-	CASSLGGVDTEAFF	TGTGCCAGCAGCTTAGGAGGGGTGGACACTGAAGCTTTCTTT
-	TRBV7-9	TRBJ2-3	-	CASSQGAGQLSTDTQYF	TGTGCCAGCAGCCAAGGGGCGGGGCAGCTAAGCACAGATACGCAGTATTTT
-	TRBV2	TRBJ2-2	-	CASTPVRGHGELFF	TGTGCCAGCACCCCGGTCAGGGGTCACGGGGAGCTGTTTTTT
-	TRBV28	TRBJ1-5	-	CASSPDQPQHF	TGTGCCAGCAGCCCCGATCAGCCCCAGCATTTT
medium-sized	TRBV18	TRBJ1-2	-	CASSPPGQDSKGGYTF	TGTGCCAGCTCACCACCGGGGCAGGACTCAAAGGGTGGCTACACCTTC
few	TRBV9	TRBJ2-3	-	CASSVVQGGLSTDTQYF	TGTGCCAGCAGCGTAGTTCAGGGGGGGCTCAGCACAGATACGCAGTATTTT
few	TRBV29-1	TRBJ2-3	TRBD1	CSVRPGQGWDTQYF	TGCAGCGTGCGCCCGGGACAGGGGTGGGATACGCAGTATTTT
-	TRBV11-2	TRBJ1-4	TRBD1	CASSPDRGLWEEKLFF	TGTGCCAGCAGCCCCGACAGGGGGCTCTGGGAAGAAAAACTGTTTTTT
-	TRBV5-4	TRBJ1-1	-	CASSSPGGEVAFF	TGTGCCAGCAGCTCCCCCGGCGGGGAGGTAGCTTTCTTT
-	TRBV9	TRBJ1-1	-	CASSAQGLNTEAFF	TGTGCCAGCAGCGCACAAGGATTGAACACTGAAGCTTTCTTT
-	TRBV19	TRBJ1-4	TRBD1	CASSIGDREDEKLFF	TGTGCCAGTAGTATTGGCGACAGGGAGGATGAAAAACTGTTTTTT
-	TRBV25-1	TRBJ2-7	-	CASSNNERGGYEQYF	TGTGCCAGCAGTAACAATGAGAGGGGGGGATACGAGCAGTACTTC
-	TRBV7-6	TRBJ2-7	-	CASSLAQFYEQYF	TGTGCCAGCAGCTTAGCACAGTTCTACGAGCAGTACTTC
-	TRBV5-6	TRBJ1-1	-	CASSSGTRPRTYTEAFF	TGTGCCAGCAGCTCCGGGACAAGGCCGAGGACTTACACTGAAGCTTTCTTT
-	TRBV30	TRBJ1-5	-	CAWSVGQPQHF	TGTGCCTGGAGTGTAGGTCAGCCCCAGCATTTT
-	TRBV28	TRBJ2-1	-	CASSETVSSYNEQFF	TGTGCCAGCAGTGAGACGGTTAGCTCCTACAATGAGCAGTTCTTC
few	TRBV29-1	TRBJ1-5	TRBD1	CSVAPGGSQPQHF	TGCAGCGTTGCGCCAGGGGGTAGTCAGCCCCAGCATTTT
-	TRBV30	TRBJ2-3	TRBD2	CAWTASLAGATDTQYF	TGTGCCTGGACGGCTTCACTAGCGGGAGCCACAGATACGCAGTATTTT
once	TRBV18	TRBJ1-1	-	CASSPQFGGNTEAFF	TGTGCCAGCTCACCTCAGTTCGGGGGGAACACTGAAGCTTTCTTT
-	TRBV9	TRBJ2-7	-	CASSVGGTASYEQYF	TGTGCCAGCAGCGTAGGCGGGACAGCCTCCTACGAGCAGTACTTC
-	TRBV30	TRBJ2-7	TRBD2	CAWSVQLAGARYEQYF	TGTGCCTGGAGTGTACAACTAGCGGGGGCACGATACGAGCAGTACTTC
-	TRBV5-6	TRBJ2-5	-	CASSLRLRETQYF	TGTGCCAGCAGCTTGCGCTTGCGGGAGACCCAGTACTTC
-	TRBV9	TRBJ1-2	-	CASGLARQSYGYTF	TGTGCCAGCGGGCTTGCCCGACAGTCCTATGGCTACACCTTC
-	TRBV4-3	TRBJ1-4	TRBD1	CASSQGWTGGEKLFF	TGCGCCAGCAGCCAAGGGTGGACAGGGGGCGAAAAACTGTTTTTT
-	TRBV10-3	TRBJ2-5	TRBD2	CAISEGTSGLGETQYF	TGTGCCATCAGTGAAGGGACTAGCGGGCTCGGGGAGACCCAGTACTTC
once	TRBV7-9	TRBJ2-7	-	CASSLGGRVILEQYF	TGTGCCAGCAGCTTAGGGGGGCGCGTTATCCTCGAGCAGTACTTC
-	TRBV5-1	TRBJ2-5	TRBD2	CASSLSWAGAGETQYF	TGCGCCAGCAGCTTGTCCTGGGCGGGAGCGGGGGAGACCCAGTACTTC
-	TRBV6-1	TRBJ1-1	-	CASSEGTTRAFF	TGTGCCAGCAGTGAAGGTACCACAAGGGCTTTCTTT
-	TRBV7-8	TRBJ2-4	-	CASSFVRGLAKNIQYF	TGTGCCAGCAGCTTTGTTCGCGGGTTAGCCAAAAACATTCAGTACTTC
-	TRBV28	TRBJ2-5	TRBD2	CASSLFSSGQETQYF	TGTGCCAGCAGTTTATTTTCTAGCGGCCAAGAGACCCAGTACTTC
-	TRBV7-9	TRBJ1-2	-	CASSLYGYTF	TGTGCCAGCAGCCTATATGGCTACACCTTC
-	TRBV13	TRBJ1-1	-	CASSSRYGPRGAFF	TGTGCCAGCAGCTCGCGCTACGGACCGCGAGGAGCTTTCTTT
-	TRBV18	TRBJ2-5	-	CASSLNEGETQYF	TGTGCCAGCTCACTTAACGAGGGGGAGACCCAGTACTTC
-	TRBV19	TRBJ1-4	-	CANIFVSNEKLFF	TGTGCCAATATATTTGTGTCTAATGAAAAACTGTTTTTT
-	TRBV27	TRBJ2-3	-	CASSEGGRGASTDTQYF	TGTGCCAGCAGTGAGGGGGGCAGGGGAGCTAGCACAGATACGCAGTATTTT
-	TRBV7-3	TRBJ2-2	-	CASSLTSYGTGELFF	TGTGCCAGCAGCTTAACTTCGTATGGCACCGGGGAGCTGTTTTTT
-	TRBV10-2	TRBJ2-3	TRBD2	CASLGGVLRDTQYF	TGCGCCAGCCTTGGGGGGGTCCTAAGGGATACGCAGTATTTT
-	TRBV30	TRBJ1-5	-	CAWSGPNRWGNQPQHF	TGTGCCTGGAGTGGACCCAACAGATGGGGCAATCAGCCCCAGCATTTT
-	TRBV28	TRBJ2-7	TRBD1	CASASGTAYEQYF	TGTGCCAGCGCATCCGGGACAGCCTACGAGCAGTACTTC
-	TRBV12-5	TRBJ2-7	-	CASGLVRRGSYEQYF	TGTGCTAGTGGTTTGGTACGGAGGGGTAGCTACGAGCAGTACTTC
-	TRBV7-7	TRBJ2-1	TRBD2	CASSSGGTSRNEQFF	TGTGCTAGCAGCTCAGGGGGGACTAGCCGCAATGAGCAGTTCTTC